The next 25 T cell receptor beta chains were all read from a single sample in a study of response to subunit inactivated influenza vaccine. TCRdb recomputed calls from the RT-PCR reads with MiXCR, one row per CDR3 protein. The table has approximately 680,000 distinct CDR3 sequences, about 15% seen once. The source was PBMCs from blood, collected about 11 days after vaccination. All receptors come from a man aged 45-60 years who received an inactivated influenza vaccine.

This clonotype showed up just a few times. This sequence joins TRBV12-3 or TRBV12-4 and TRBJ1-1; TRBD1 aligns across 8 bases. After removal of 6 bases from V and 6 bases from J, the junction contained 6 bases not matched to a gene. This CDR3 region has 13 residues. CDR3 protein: CASSLGRGPEAFF. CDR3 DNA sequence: TGTGCCAGCAGCCTTGGCAGGGGGCCTGAAGCTTTCTTT.

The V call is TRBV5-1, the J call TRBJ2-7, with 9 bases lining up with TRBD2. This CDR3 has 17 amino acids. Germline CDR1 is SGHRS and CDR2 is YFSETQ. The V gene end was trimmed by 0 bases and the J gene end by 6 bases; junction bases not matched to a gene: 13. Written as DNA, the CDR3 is TGCGCCAGCAGCTTGGTTCCTAGCGGGACGGGACGGGCCGAGCAGTACTTC. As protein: CASSLVPSGTGRAEQYF.

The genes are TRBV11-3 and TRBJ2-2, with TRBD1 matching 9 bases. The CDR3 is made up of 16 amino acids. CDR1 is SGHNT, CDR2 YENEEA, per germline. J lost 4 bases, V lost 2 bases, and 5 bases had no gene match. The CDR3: CASSLSETGGTGELFF. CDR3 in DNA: TGTGCCAGCAGCTTATCCGAGACAGGGGGCACCGGGGAGCTGTTTTTT. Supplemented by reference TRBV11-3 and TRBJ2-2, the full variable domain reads EAGVVQSPRYKIIEKKQPVAFWCNPISGHNTLYWYLQNLGQGPELLIRYENEEAVDDSQLPKDRFSAERLKGVDSTLKIQPAELGDSAVYLCASSLSETGGTGELFFGEGSRLTVL.

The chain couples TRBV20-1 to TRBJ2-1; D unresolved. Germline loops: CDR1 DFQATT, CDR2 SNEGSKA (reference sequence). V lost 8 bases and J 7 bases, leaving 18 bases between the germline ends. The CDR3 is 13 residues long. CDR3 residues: CSSPRVSGNEQFF. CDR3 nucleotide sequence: TGCAGTTCCCCAAGGGTATCTGGGAATGAGCAGTTCTTC.

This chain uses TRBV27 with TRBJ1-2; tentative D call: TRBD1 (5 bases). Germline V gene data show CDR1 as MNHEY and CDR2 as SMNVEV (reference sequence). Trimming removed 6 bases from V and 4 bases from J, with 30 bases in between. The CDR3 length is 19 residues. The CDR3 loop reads CASSPLGQGSPTLVYGYTF. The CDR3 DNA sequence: TGTGCCAGCAGCCCACTCGGGCAGGGCTCACCCACTCTCGTCTATGGCTACACCTTC.

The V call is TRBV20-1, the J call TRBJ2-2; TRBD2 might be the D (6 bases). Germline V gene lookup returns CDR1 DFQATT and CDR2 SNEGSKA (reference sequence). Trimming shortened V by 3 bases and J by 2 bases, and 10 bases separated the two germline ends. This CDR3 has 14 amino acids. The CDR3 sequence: CSASGTANTGELFF. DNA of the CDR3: TGCAGTGCTAGTGGGACTGCTAACACCGGGGAGCTGTTTTTT.

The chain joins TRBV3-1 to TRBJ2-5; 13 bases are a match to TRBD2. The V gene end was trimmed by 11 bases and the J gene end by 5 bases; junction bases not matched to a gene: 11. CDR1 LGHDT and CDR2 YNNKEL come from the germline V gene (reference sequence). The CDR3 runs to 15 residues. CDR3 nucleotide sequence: TGTGCCTCGGGACTAGCGGGAAGGAGCGGCGAGACCCAGTACTTC. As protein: CASGLAGRSGETQYF.

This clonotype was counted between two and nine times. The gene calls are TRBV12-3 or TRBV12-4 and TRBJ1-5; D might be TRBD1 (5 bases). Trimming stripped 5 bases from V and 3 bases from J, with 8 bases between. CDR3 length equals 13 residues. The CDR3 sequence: CASSTGDNQPQHF. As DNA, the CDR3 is TGTGCCAGCAGTACAGGAGACAATCAGCCCCAGCATTTT.

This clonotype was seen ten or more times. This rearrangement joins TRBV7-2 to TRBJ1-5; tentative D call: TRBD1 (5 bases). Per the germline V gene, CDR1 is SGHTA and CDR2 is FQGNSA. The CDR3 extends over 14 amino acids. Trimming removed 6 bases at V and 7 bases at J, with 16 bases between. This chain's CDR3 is CASRFQGIGQPQHF. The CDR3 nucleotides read TGTGCCAGCAGATTTCAGGGAATTGGACAGCCCCAGCATTTT.

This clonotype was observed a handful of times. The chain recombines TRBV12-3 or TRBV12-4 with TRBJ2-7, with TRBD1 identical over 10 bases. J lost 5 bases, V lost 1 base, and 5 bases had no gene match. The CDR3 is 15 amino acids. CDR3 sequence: CASSLGDRGNHEQYF. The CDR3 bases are TGTGCCAGCAGTTTAGGGGACAGGGGCAACCACGAGCAGTACTTC.

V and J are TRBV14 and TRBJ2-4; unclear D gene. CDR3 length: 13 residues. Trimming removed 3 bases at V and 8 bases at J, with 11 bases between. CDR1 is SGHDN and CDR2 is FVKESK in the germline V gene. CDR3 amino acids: CASSQIPWDIQYF. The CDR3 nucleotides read TGTGCCAGCAGCCAGATCCCCTGGGACATTCAGTACTTC.

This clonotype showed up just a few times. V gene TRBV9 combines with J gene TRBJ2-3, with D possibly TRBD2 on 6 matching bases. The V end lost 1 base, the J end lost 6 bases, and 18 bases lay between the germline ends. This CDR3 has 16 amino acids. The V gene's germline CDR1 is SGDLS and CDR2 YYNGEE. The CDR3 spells CASSVPEGRGWDTQYF. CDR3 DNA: TGTGCCAGCAGCGTACCCGAGGGGCGGGGATGGGATACGCAGTATTTT.

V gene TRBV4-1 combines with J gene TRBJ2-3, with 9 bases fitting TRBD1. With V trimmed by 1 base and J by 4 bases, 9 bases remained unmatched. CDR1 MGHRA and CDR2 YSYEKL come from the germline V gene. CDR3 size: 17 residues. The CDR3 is CASSQGPGTGYADTQYF. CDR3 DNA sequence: TGCGCCAGCAGCCAAGGGCCCGGGACAGGGTACGCAGATACGCAGTATTTT.

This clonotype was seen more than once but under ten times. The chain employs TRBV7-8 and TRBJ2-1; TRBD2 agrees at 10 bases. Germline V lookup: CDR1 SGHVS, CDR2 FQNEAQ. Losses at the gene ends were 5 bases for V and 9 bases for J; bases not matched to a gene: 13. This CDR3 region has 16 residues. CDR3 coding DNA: TGTGCCAGCAGCCGCCGACTGGAGCGGGGGGGCCGTGAGCAGTTCTTC. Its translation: CASSRRLERGGREQFF. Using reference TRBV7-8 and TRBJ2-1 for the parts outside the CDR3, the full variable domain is GAGVSQSPRYKVAKRGQDVALRCDPISGHVSLFWYQQALGQGPEFLTYFQNEAQLDKSGLPSDRFFAERPEGSVSTLKIQRTQQEDSAVYLCASSRRLERGGREQFFGPGTRLTVL.

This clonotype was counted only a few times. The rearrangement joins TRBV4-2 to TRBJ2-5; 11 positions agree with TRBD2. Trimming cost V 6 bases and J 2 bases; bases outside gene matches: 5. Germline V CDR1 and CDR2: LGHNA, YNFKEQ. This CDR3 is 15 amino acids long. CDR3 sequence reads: CASRLTSGDQETQYF. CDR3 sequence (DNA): TGTGCCAGCAGGCTGACTAGCGGGGATCAAGAGACCCAGTACTTC.

CDR3 in DNA: TGTGCCAGCAGCTCTTGGACTAGCGGGAGATACGAGCAGTACTTC. Translating gives CASSSWTSGRYEQYF. The rearrangement uses TRBV5-6 and TRBJ2-7; 13 bases map to TRBD2. Germline values: CDR1 SGHDT, CDR2 YYEEEE. J lost 4 bases, V lost 3 bases, and 4 bases had no gene match. The CDR3 is 15 amino acids. The entire variable domain, with the rest obtained from reference TRBV5-6 and TRBJ2-7, is as follows: DAGVTQSPTHLIKTRGQQVTLRCSPKSGHDTVSWYQQALGQGPQFIFQYYEEEERQRGNFPDRFSGHQFPNYSSELNVNALLLGDSALYLCASSSWTSGRYEQYFGPGTRLTVT.

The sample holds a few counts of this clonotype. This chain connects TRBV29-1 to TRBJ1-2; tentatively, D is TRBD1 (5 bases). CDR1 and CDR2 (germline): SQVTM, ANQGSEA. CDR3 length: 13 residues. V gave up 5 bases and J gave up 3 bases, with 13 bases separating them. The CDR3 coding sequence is TGCAGCGTTAGCCCAGGGATGGACTATGGCTACACCTTC. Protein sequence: CSVSPGMDYGYTF. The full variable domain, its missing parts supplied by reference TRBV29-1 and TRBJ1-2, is SAVISQKPSRDICQRGTSLTIQCQVDSQVTMMFWYRQQPGQSLTLIATANQGSEATYESGFVIDKFPISRPNLTFSTLTVSNMSPEDSSIYLCSVSPGMDYGYTFGSGTRLTVV.

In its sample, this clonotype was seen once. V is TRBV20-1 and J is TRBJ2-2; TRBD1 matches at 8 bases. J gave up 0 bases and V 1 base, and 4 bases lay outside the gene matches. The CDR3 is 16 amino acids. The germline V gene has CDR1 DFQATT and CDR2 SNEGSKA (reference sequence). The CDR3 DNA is TGCAGTGCTAGAGGTCCGGGACAGGCGAACACCGGGGAGCTGTTTTTT. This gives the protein CSARGPGQANTGELFF.

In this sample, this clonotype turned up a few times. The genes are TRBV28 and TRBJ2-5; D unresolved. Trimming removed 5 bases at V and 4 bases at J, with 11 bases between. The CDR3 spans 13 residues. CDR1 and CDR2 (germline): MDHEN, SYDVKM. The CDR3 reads CASSDDGRETQYF. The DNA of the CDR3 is TGTGCCAGCAGTGATGACGGACGAGAGACCCAGTACTTC.

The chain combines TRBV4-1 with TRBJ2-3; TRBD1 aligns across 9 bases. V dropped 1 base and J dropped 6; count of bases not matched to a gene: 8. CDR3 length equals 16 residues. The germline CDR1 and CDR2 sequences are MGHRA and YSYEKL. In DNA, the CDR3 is TGCGCCAGCAGCCAAGCCGGGACAGGGATTTTGGATACGCAGTATTTT. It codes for CASSQAGTGILDTQYF.

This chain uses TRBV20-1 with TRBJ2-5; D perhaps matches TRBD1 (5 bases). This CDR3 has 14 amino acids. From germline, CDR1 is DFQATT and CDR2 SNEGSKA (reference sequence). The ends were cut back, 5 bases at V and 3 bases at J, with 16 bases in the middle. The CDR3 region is CSALRSLGEETQYF. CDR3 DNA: TGCAGTGCTCTCCGGTCCTTAGGGGAAGAGACCCAGTACTTC.

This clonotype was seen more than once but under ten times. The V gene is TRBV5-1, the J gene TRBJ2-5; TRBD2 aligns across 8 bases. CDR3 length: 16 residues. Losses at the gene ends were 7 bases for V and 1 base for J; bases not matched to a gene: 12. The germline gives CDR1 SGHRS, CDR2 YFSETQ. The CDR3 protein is CASGLYAGGGQETQYF. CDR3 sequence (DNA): TGCGCCAGCGGACTATATGCCGGGGGGGGCCAAGAGACCCAGTACTTC.

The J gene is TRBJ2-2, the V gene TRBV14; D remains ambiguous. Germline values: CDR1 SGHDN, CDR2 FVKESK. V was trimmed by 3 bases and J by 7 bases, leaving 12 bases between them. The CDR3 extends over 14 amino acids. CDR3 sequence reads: CASSQGSSYGELFF. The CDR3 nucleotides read TGTGCCAGCAGCCAGGGGTCTTCCTACGGGGAGCTGTTTTTT.

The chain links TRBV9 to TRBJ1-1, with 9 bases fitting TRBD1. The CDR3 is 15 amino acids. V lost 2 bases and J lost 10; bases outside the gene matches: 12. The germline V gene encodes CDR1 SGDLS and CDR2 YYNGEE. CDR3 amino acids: CASSVAGQGISGAFF. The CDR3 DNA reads TGTGCCAGCAGCGTGGCGGGACAGGGTATAAGTGGAGCTTTCTTT.

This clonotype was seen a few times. The CDR3, as DNA: TGTGCCAGCAGCTTCATTAGACAAGAGACCCAGTACTTC. This gives the protein CASSFIRQETQYF. The rearrangement joins TRBV7-8 to TRBJ2-5; D not resolved. Germline values: CDR1 SGHVS, CDR2 FQNEAQ. V was trimmed by 3 bases and J by 2 bases, leaving 7 bases between them. The CDR3 is 13 amino acids.